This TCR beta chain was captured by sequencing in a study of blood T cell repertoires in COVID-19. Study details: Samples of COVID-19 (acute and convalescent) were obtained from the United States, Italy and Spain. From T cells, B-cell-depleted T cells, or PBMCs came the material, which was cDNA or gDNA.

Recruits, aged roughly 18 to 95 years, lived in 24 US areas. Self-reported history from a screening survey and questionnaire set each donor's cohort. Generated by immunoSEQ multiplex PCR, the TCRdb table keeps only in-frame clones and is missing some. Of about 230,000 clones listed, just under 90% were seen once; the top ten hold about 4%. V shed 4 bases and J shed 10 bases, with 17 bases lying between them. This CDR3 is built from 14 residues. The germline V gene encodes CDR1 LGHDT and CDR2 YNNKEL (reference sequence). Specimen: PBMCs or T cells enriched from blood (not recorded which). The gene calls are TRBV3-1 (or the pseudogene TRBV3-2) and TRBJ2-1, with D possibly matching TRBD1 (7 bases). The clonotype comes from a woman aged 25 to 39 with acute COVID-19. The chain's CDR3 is CASSRFSGGKEQFF. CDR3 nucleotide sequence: TGTGCCAGCAGCCGCTTTTCAGGGGGGAAGGAGCAGTTCTTC.